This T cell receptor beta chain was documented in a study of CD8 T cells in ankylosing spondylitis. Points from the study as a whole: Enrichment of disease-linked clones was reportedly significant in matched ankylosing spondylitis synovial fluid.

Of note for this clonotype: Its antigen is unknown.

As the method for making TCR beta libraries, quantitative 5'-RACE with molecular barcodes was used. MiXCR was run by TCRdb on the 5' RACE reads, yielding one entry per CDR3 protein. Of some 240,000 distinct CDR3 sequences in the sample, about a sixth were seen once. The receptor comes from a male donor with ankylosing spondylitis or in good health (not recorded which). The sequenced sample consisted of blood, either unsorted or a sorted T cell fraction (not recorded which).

CDR3 nucleotides: TGTGCCAGCAGCCCCACGGCGCTGGTTGATGGCTACACCTTC. Translating it yields CASSPTALVDGYTF. The gene calls are TRBV11-2 and TRBJ1-2; D is undetermined. The ends were cut back, 5 bases at V and 6 bases at J, with 16 bases in the middle. Germline assignment: CDR1 SGHAT and CDR2 FQNNGV. The CDR3 totals 14 residues.